What follows are 14 T cell receptor beta chains derived from one specimen sequenced in a study of T cells after yellow fever vaccination. One entry per CDR3 protein results from TCRdb running MiXCR on the 5' RACE reads. The profile covers about 310,000 distinct CDR3 sequences, with around 4% appearing a single time and around 24% taken by the ten largest. The sequences come from PBMCs, collected on the day of the yellow fever booster vaccination. The receptors shown here come from a young man who received the YFV17D yellow fever vaccine.

Here the CDR3 DNA reads TGTGCCAGCAGTTGGGCGGAGAGCACAGATACGCAGTATTTT. Its translation is CASSWAESTDTQYF. This chain connects TRBV28 to TRBJ2-3; no definite D call. The CDR3 spans 14 residues. Trimming took off 4 bases at V and 0 bases at J, with 8 bases between the two ends. Germline assignment: CDR1 MDHEN and CDR2 SYDVKM.

There are many counts of this clonotype. The chain recombines TRBV20-1 with TRBJ2-4, with a tentative D call TRBD1 (6 bases). Germline V gene data show CDR1 as DFQATT and CDR2 as SNEGSKA (reference sequence). The CDR3 totals 16 residues. V lost 1 base and J 7 bases, leaving 20 bases between the germline ends. CDR3 amino acids: CSARGRGGRGWNIQYF. In DNA form, the CDR3 reads TGCAGTGCTAGAGGCAGGGGTGGTAGAGGGTGGAACATTCAGTACTTC.

This clonotype was observed many times. The chain joins TRBV20-1 to TRBJ1-4, with a tentative D call TRBD1 (5 bases). The CDR3 is 14 residues long. The V end was cut by 6 bases, the J end by 12 bases, with 23 bases between. Germline V gene lookup returns CDR1 DFQATT and CDR2 SNEGSKA (reference sequence). This chain's CDR3 is CSAKQAVDGVELFF. CDR3 nucleotides: TGCAGTGCAAAACAGGCAGTGGACGGCGTGGAACTGTTTTTT.

This clonotype turned up a few times. The chain employs TRBV5-1 and TRBJ2-1, with a weak D call TRBD2 (7 bases). Trimming removed 4 bases at V and 3 bases at J, with 20 bases between. The germline V gene encodes CDR1 SGHRS and CDR2 YFSETQ. This CDR3 is 17 amino acids long. Written as DNA, the CDR3 is TGCGCCAGCAGCGCCTTTCCTGGCGGGGGCCTCTACAATGAGCAGTTCTTC. It specifies CASSAFPGGGLYNEQFF.

V is TRBV30 and J is TRBJ1-6; no clear D. The V and J ends lost 4 bases and 7 bases respectively, with 14 bases between them. The CDR3 runs 14 residues. CDR1 is GTSNPN and CDR2 is SVGIG in the germline V gene (reference sequence). This CDR3 is CAWISVVRNSPLHF. CDR3 bases: TGTGCCTGGATTTCGGTCGTGCGCAATTCACCCCTCCACTTT.

The gene calls are TRBV5-1 and TRBJ1-2, with D possibly being TRBD1 (6 bases). There are 15 residues in the CDR3. The germline V and J ends were trimmed by 0 bases and 3 bases, with 12 bases remaining between them. Looked up from germline, CDR1 is SGHRS and CDR2 is YFSETQ. CDR3: CASSLETGPHYGYTF. CDR3 DNA sequence: TGCGCCAGCAGCTTGGAAACAGGGCCTCACTATGGCTACACCTTC.

This clonotype has a count of ten or more. V is TRBV7-2 and J is TRBJ1-3; D ambiguous. Germline values: CDR1 SGHTA, CDR2 FQGNSA. Trimming removed 0 bases from V and 0 bases from J, with 6 bases in between. CDR3 length: 15 residues. The DNA for the CDR3 is TGTGCCAGCAGCTTAGCGAGTGACTCTGGAAACACCATATATTTT. Amino acid sequence: CASSLASDSGNTIYF.

This clonotype occurred many times. The V and J genes are TRBV7-2 and TRBJ1-5, with TRBD1 as a possible D gene (5 bases). Trimming removed 5 bases from V and 5 bases from J, with 25 bases in between. CDR3 length: 18 amino acids. Looked up from germline, CDR1 is SGHTA and CDR2 is FQGNSA. CDR3 bases: TGTGCCAGCAGCCTCACTTCCATCCGATATGCGGGGGATCAGCCCCAGCATTTT. As protein: CASSLTSIRYAGDQPQHF.

This clonotype was observed a handful of times. DNA of the CDR3: TGTGCCAGCAGCTTATGGACAGGGGCCGACACAGATACGCAGTATTTT. Residues: CASSLWTGADTDTQYF. The chain joins TRBV3-1 to TRBJ2-3, with 9 bases matching TRBD1. V gave up 5 bases and J gave up 2 bases; unmatched junction bases: 8. This CDR3 contains 16 residues. CDR1 is LGHDT and CDR2 is YNNKEL in the germline V gene (reference sequence).

This chain connects TRBV2 to TRBJ2-5; 9 positions agree with TRBD2. Losses at the gene ends were 5 bases for V and 5 bases for J; bases not matched to a gene: 6. In germline, CDR1 is SNHLY, CDR2 FYNNEI. The CDR3 contains 14 residues. The CDR3 region is CASSSGAGGETQYF. In nucleotides, the CDR3 is TGTGCCAGCAGTTCTGGGGCGGGAGGGGAGACCCAGTACTTC.

This chain connects TRBV6-5 to TRBJ2-7, with D tentatively TRBD1 or TRBD2 (5 bases each). The CDR3 has 14 residues. Germline V gene data show CDR1 as MNHEY and CDR2 as SVGAGI. The V end was cut by 6 bases, the J end by 3 bases, with 15 bases between. The CDR3 protein is CASRSPTGGYEQYF. The CDR3 coding sequence is TGTGCCAGCAGATCCCCGACTGGGGGCTACGAGCAGTACTTC.

The V and J genes are TRBV6-5 and TRBJ2-2; 7 nucleotides agree with TRBD1. The CDR3 is made up of 13 amino acids. The ends lost 5 bases at V and 5 bases at J; junction bases unmatched: 2. Per germline, CDR1 MNHEY and CDR2 SVGAGI. CDR3 in DNA: TGTGCCAGCAGTCCGGACAGGACCGGGGAGCTGTTTTTT. The encoded protein is CASSPDRTGELFF.

This clonotype was recorded many times. The chain carries TRBV20-1 and TRBJ2-1, with D hard to call. The CDR3 contains 15 residues. Germline V gene lookup returns CDR1 DFQATT and CDR2 SNEGSKA (reference sequence). Between the trimmed V and J ends, which lost 3 bases and 0 bases, there was a span of 12 bases. CDR3 DNA sequence: TGCAGTGCTAGTCGGCTTCCACGCTCCTACAATGAGCAGTTCTTC. Its protein product is CSASRLPRSYNEQFF.

The J gene is TRBJ2-5, the V gene TRBV20-1; a weak D match, TRBD1 (6 bases). The CDR3 extends over 12 amino acids. Germline CDR1 DFQATT, CDR2 SNEGSKA (reference sequence). V was pared by 2 bases and J by 4 bases, with 8 bases between. In DNA, the CDR3 is TGCAGTGCTAGACTGGGGGCAGAGACCCAGTACTTC. Translation gives CSARLGAETQYF.